This T cell receptor (beta chain) came from a study of cytomegalovirus exposure and HLA in healthy donors. Study results and caveats: There were some public TCRs occurring in many donors, but most TCR sequences were rare.

With respect to this clone: No antigen is known for it.

Clones were read by immunoSEQ multiplex PCR, and TCRdb kept only the in-frame ones, dropping some. The table shows roughly 73,000 clones, with roughly 94% occurring only once. CDR3 size: 16 residues. V shed 2 bases and J shed 1 base, with 12 bases lying between them. CDR1 LNHDA and CDR2 SQIVND come from the germline V gene (reference sequence). This TCR derives from a man younger than 35 in good health and CMV-seropositive. The specimen was PBMCs. The chain is built from TRBV19 and TRBJ1-5; possibly TRBD1 for D (5 bases). Here the CDR3 reads CASSIKAGLSNQPQHF. The CDR3 nucleotides are TGTGCCAGTAGTATAAAGGCAGGGTTGAGCAATCAGCCCCAGCATTTT.